What follows are 23 T cell receptor beta chains derived from one specimen sequenced in a study of blood T cell repertoires in COVID-19. TCRdb's table, derived via immunoSEQ multiplex PCR, lists solely in-frame clones and lacks some. The sample carries nearly 55,000 clones, roughly 86% recorded once. Sequencing was performed on peripheral blood. The receptors were sampled from a man in his 70s with active COVID-19.

Comment on this clone: The identical CDR3 is also encoded by other nucleotide sequences in the sample. The rearrangement links TRBV10-3 to TRBJ2-3; perhaps TRBD1 as D (6 bases). The CDR3 consists of 15 residues. Germline V gene sequence: CDR1 ENHRY, CDR2 SYGVKD. V lost 3 bases and J 1 base, leaving 11 bases between the germline ends. CDR3 nucleotides: TGTGCCATCAGTGATCCGGGACACCGCACAGATACGCAGTATTTT. Amino acid sequence: CAISDPGHRTDTQYF.

The CDR3 bases are TGTGCCAGCAGCTCGGGTCCCTTAGGGGATGGCTACACCTTC. Residues: CASSSGPLGDGYTF. V and J are TRBV11-2 and TRBJ1-2; the D gene is possibly TRBD1 (5 bases). Trimming removed 4 bases at V and 6 bases at J, with 15 bases between. The germline gives CDR1 SGHAT, CDR2 FQNNGV. The CDR3 length is 14 residues.

The V and J genes are TRBV19 and TRBJ1-6; 10 bases agree with TRBD1. From germline, CDR1 is LNHDA and CDR2 SQIVND (reference sequence). The CDR3 consists of 16 residues. J lost 10 bases, V lost 5 bases, and 11 bases had no gene match. The DNA of the CDR3 is TGTGCCAGTAGTCCCGGGGGACAGGGGCAGACATCACCCCTCCACTTT. Translated: CASSPGGQGQTSPLHF.

V and J are TRBV27 and TRBJ1-2; D may be TRBD1 (6 bases). Looked up from germline, CDR1 is MNHEY and CDR2 is SMNVEV (reference sequence). V gave up 2 bases and J gave up 8 bases, with 12 bases separating them. The CDR3 is 13 amino acids. The CDR3 DNA follows: TGTGCCAGCAGTTTAGGGGCAGGGGACGGCTACACCTTC. This gives the protein CASSLGAGDGYTF.

The chain couples TRBV6-1 to TRBJ1-2, with unresolved D. V was cut by 2 bases and J by 2 bases, with 9 bases left in between. CDR3 length: 14 residues. Germline values: CDR1 MNHNS, CDR2 SASEGT. CDR3 in amino acids: CASSERGTNYGYTF. The DNA of the CDR3 is TGTGCCAGCAGTGAACGGGGAACCAACTATGGCTACACCTTC.

J is TRBJ1-5 and V is TRBV6-5; perhaps TRBD1 as D (5 bases). Trimming shortened V by 6 bases and J by 9 bases, and 15 bases separated the two germline ends. The V gene's germline CDR1 is MNHEY and CDR2 SVGAGI. This CDR3 has 13 residues. CDR3: CASSPLREGPQHF. CDR3 coding DNA: TGTGCCAGCAGCCCCCTCAGGGAAGGGCCCCAGCATTTT.

V usage is TRBV6-5 and J usage is TRBJ1-2; 9 positions agree with TRBD1. Trimming took 6 bases from V and 2 from J; bases not matched to a gene: 4. Germline CDR1 is MNHEY and CDR2 is SVGAGI. CDR3 length: 14 residues. The DNA of the CDR3 is TGTGCCAGCAGGAGGGGACAGGGCAACTATGGCTACACCTTC. This translates into CASRRGQGNYGYTF.

The V gene is TRBV6-5, the J gene TRBJ1-4; 7 bases fit TRBD1. CDR1 is MNHEY and CDR2 is SVGAGI in the germline V gene. J lost 3 bases, V lost 6 bases, and 7 bases had no gene match. This CDR3 is built from 15 residues. The CDR3 DNA reads TGTGCCAGCAGGCCCACAGGGGCGGCTAATGAAAAACTGTTTTTT. It yields the protein CASRPTGAANEKLFF.

J is TRBJ1-1 and V is TRBV9; 7 bases align to TRBD1. With 5 bases clipped from V and 0 bases from J, the junction kept 4 bases outside the gene matches. The CDR3 loop spans 14 amino acids. The germline CDR1 and CDR2 sequences are SGDLS and YYNGEE. CDR3 amino acids: CASREGAMNTEAFF. CDR3 nucleotide sequence: TGTGCCAGCAGGGAGGGGGCAATGAACACTGAAGCTTTCTTT.

The chain joins TRBV2 to TRBJ1-2, with D perhaps matching TRBD1 (5 bases). V was cut by 7 bases and J by 3 bases, with 15 bases left in between. In germline, CDR1 is SNHLY, CDR2 FYNNEI. The CDR3 loop spans 14 amino acids. CDR3 coding DNA: TGTGCCAGCACCCTGGGGGGGTTGGACTATGGCTACACCTTC. Protein product: CASTLGGLDYGYTF.

The chain carries TRBV20-1 and TRBJ2-3, with TRBD2 matching over 9 bases. The CDR3 sequence is 11 residues long. From germline, CDR1 is DFQATT and CDR2 SNEGSKA (reference sequence). The J segment lost 10 bases and the V segment lost 1 base, leaving 0 bases of the junction unmatched. The CDR3 sequence is CSARGGGAQYF. The DNA of the CDR3 is TGCAGTGCTAGAGGCGGGGGGGCGCAGTATTTT.

This sequence joins TRBV13 and TRBJ1-2; TRBD1 agrees at 8 bases. J lost 5 bases, V lost 3 bases, and 8 bases had no gene match. Germline CDR1 is PRHDT and CDR2 is FYEKMQ (reference sequence). This CDR3 contains 15 residues. The CDR3 sequence is CASSFGAGGKYGYTF. In DNA form, the CDR3 reads TGTGCCAGCAGCTTCGGGGCAGGGGGCAAGTATGGCTACACCTTC.

The DNA for the CDR3 is TGTGCCAGCAGTCGTTCCTACGAGCAGTACTTC. This sequence encodes CASSRSYEQYF. This rearrangement joins TRBV14 to TRBJ2-7; no reliable D call. V lost 6 bases to trimming and J lost 1 base, with 4 bases between them. This CDR3 region has 11 residues. The germline gives CDR1 SGHDN, CDR2 FVKESK. Variable domain in full (rest from reference TRBV14 and TRBJ2-7): EAGVTQFPSHSVIEKGQTVTLRCDPISGHDNLYWYRRVMGKEIKFLLHFVKESKQDESGMPNNRFLAERTGGTYSTLKVQPAELEDSGVYFCASSRSYEQYFGPGTRLTVT.

J is TRBJ2-1 and V is TRBV9; perhaps TRBD1 as D (5 bases). Germline CDR1 and CDR2: SGDLS and YYNGEE. The ends were cut back, 0 bases at V and 4 bases at J, with 11 bases in the middle. The CDR3 runs to 15 residues. CDR3 sequence reads: CASSVEGEPYNEQFF. Written as DNA, the CDR3 is TGTGCCAGCAGCGTAGAAGGGGAACCTTACAATGAGCAGTTCTTC.

The gene calls are TRBV7-2 and TRBJ1-1, with 7 bases matching TRBD1. Germline V gives CDR1 SGHTA, CDR2 FQGNSA. This CDR3 spans 13 amino acids. J lost 5 bases, V lost 1 base, and 1 base had no gene match. The CDR3 protein is CASSLDRGTEAFF. CDR3 coding DNA: TGTGCCAGCAGCTTAGACAGGGGTACTGAAGCTTTCTTT.

The chain combines TRBV11-3 with TRBJ1-3; 8 bases agree with TRBD1. CDR1 and CDR2 from the germline V gene are SGHNT and YENEEA. V lost 5 bases and J lost 0; bases outside the gene matches: 6. The CDR3 runs to 16 residues. The CDR3 sequence: CASSARQGSSGNTIYF. DNA for the CDR3: TGTGCCAGCAGCGCCCGACAGGGGAGCTCTGGAAACACCATATATTTT.

V is TRBV5-1 and J is TRBJ2-2; the D gene is possibly TRBD1 (5 bases). The CDR3 contains 17 residues. Trimming removed 0 bases from V and 3 bases from J, with 15 bases in between. Germline loops: CDR1 SGHRS, CDR2 YFSETQ. CDR3 residues: CASSLGTGPTYTGELFF. The DNA of the CDR3 is TGCGCCAGCAGCTTGGGTACAGGCCCGACGTACACCGGGGAGCTGTTTTTT.

CDR3 loop: CASRFGTGASNEQYF. The CDR3 DNA reads as TGTGCCAGCAGATTTGGGACAGGGGCGTCGAACGAGCAGTACTTC. This chain uses TRBV2 with TRBJ2-7, with 10 nucleotides matching TRBD1. This CDR3 is 15 amino acids long. V shed 6 bases and J 5 bases; nucleotides not matched to a gene: 10. Germline values: CDR1 SNHLY, CDR2 FYNNEI. Drawing the rest from reference TRBV2 and TRBJ2-7, the complete variable domain is EPEVTQTPSHQVTQMGQEVILRCVPISNHLYFYWYRQILGQKVEFLVSFYNNEISEKSEIFDDQFSVERPDGSNFTLKIRSTKLEDSAMYFCASRFGTGASNEQYFGPGTRLTVT.

The chain is built from TRBV5-1 and TRBJ1-5; D is perhaps TRBD1 (6 bases). Trimming shortened V by 4 bases and J by 5 bases, and 16 bases separated the two germline ends. The CDR3 runs to 15 residues. Germline values: CDR1 SGHRS, CDR2 YFSETQ. The DNA of the CDR3 is TGCGCCAGCAGCCCGACAGGCAGTCACTATCAGCCCCAGCATTTT. Amino acids: CASSPTGSHYQPQHF.

This chain links TRBV14 with TRBJ2-1; D gene unclear. The CDR3 sequence is 15 residues long. V was trimmed by 0 bases and J by 6 bases, leaving 12 bases between them. Per germline, CDR1 SGHDN and CDR2 FVKESK. The CDR3 coding sequence is TGTGCCAGCAGCCAAGATATGCTAGTTTCCAATGAGCAGTTCTTC. Residues: CASSQDMLVSNEQFF.

The chain couples TRBV5-8 to TRBJ2-1; 8 nucleotides agree with TRBD2. CDR1 is SGHTS and CDR2 is YDEGEE in the germline V gene. This CDR3 is 18 amino acids long. The trim removed 1 base at V and 0 bases at J, leaving 9 bases unmatched. CDR3 bases: TGTGCCAGCAGCTTGTTACTAGCGGTCCAAAGCTCCTACAATGAGCAGTTCTTC. It yields the protein CASSLLLAVQSSYNEQFF.

The chain uses TRBV6-5 and TRBJ2-7; D uncertain. CDR1 MNHEY and CDR2 SVGAGI come from the germline V gene. Trimming cost V 6 bases and J 5 bases, with 8 bases left between them. This CDR3 comprises 11 residues. In DNA, the CDR3 is TGTGCCAGCAGGCACGGTGACGAGCAGTACTTC. This sequence encodes CASRHGDEQYF.

CDR3 protein: CASSSGSGGGNEQFF. CDR3 nucleotides: TGTGCCAGTAGTTCGGGTAGCGGGGGGGGCAATGAGCAGTTCTTC. The rearrangement links TRBV19 to TRBJ2-1, with 11 positions matching TRBD2. The CDR3 is made up of 15 amino acids. Per germline, CDR1 LNHDA and CDR2 SQIVND (reference sequence). V dropped 5 bases and J dropped 6; count of bases not matched to a gene: 6.